One T cell receptor (beta chain) is described in this entry. The data originate from a study of human CD8 memory T cell subsets. Germline V gene sequence: CDR1 LGHDT, CDR2 YNNKEL (reference sequence). The CDR3 covers 17 residues. UMI-labeled 5' RACE was the method by which TCR beta libraries were made. TCRdb processed the 5' RACE reads again and assigns one entry to each CDR3 protein, with no DNA. Its table records 4,500 to 6,000 distinct CDR3 sequences. The V call is TRBV3-1, the J call TRBJ1-3; without DNA, the TCRdb call of TRBD1 cannot be checked. The specimen sequenced was CD8+ T cells from PBMCs. This sequence originates from a human donor in good health. CDR3: CASSSRQALHSGNTIYF.